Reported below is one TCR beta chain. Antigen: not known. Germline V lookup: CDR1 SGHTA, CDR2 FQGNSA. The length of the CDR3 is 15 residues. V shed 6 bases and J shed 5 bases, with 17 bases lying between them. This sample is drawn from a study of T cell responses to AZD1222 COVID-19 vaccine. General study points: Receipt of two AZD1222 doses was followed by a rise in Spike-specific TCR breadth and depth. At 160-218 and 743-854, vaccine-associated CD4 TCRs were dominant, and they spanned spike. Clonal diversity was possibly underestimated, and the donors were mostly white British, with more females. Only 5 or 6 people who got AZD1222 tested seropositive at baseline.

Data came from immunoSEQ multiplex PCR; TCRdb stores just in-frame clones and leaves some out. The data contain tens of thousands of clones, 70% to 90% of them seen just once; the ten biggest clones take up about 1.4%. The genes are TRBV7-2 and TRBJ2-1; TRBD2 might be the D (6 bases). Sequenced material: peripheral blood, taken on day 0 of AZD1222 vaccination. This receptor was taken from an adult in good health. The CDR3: CASRYTGTSHNEQFF. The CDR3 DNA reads TGTGCCAGCAGATATACCGGGACTTCACACAATGAGCAGTTCTTC.